The T cell receptor (beta chain) under discussion was sequenced for a study of CD8 T cells in Susac syndrome. RNA, at 0.5 to 1 ug, was reverse transcribed with random hexamers. In TCRdb, the immunoSEQ multiplex PCR reads were re-called with MiXCR into one record per CDR3 protein. This table holds over 100,000 distinct CDR3 sequences, about nine tenths found once. CDR1 and CDR2 (germline): MNHEY, SVGAGI. V lost 4 bases and J lost 6, with 16 bases in between. CDR3 length: 16 residues. The chain uses TRBV6-5 and TRBJ1-6; D is uncertain. The sample comprised CD4+ T cells from PBMCs. The sequence was collected from a human donor in good health. This chain's CDR3 is CASSLFSNNRNSPLHF. CDR3 bases: TGTGCCAGCAGTTTATTCAGTAACAACCGTAATTCACCCCTCCACTTT.